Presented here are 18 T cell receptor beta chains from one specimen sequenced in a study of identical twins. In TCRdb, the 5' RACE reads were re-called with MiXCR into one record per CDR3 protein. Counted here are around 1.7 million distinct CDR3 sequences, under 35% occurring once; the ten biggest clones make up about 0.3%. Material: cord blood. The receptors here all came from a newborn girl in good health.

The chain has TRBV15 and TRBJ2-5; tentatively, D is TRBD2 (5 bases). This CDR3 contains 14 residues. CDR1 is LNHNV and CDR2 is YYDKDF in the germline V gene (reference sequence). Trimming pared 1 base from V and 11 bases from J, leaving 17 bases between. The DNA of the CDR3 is TGTGCCACCAGCAGAGGTGGTGACTACAATGAGCAGTACTTC. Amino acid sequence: CATSRGGDYNEQYF.

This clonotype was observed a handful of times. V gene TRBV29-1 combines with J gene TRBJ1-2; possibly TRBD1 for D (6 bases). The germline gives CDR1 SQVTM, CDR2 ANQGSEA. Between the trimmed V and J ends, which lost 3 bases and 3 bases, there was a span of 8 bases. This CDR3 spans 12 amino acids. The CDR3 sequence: CSVDNRDYGYTF. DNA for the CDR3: TGCAGCGTTGATAACAGGGACTATGGCTACACCTTC.

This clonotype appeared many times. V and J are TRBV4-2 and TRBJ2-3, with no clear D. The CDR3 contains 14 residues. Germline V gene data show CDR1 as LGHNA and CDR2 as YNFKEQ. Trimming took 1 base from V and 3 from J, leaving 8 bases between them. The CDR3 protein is CASSQVGKTDTQYF. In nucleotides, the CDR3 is TGTGCCAGCAGCCAAGTCGGAAAGACAGATACGCAGTATTTT.

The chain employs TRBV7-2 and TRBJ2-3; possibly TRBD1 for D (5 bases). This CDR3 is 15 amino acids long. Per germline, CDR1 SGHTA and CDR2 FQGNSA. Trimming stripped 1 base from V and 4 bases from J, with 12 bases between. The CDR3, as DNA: TGTGCCAGCAGCTTAGTAAATCACAGGTCAGATACGCAGTATTTT. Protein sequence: CASSLVNHRSDTQYF.

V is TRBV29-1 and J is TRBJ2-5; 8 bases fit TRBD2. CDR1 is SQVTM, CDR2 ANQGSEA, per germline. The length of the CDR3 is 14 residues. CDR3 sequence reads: CSGGERGNQETQYF. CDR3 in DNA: TGCAGTGGCGGGGAGCGGGGGAACCAAGAGACCCAGTACTTC.

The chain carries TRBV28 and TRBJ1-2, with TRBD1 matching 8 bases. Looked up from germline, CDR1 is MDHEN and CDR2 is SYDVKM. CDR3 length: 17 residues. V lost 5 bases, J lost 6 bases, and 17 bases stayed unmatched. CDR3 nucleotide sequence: TGTGCCAGCAGTATACTAACTAGGACAGGGAACAGAAATGGCTACACCTTC. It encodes CASSILTRTGNRNGYTF.

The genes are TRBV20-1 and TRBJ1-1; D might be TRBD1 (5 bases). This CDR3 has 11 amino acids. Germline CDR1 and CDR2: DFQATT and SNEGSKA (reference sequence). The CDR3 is CIGHSRVEAFF. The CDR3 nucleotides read TGCATCGGACACTCTCGGGTTGAAGCTTTCTTT.

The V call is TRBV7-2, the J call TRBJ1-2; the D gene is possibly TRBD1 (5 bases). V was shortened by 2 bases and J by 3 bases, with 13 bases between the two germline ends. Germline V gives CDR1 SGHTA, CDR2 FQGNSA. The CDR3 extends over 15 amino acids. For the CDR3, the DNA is TGTGCCAGCAGCTTATATGTCAGGGCTGACTATGGCTACACCTTC. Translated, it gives CASSLYVRADYGYTF.

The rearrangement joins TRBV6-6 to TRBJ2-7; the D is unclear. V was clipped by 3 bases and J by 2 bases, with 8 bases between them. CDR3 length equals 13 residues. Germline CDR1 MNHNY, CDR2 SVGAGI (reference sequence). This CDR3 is CASSYGVPYEQYF. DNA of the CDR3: TGTGCCAGCAGTTATGGAGTACCCTACGAGCAGTACTTC.

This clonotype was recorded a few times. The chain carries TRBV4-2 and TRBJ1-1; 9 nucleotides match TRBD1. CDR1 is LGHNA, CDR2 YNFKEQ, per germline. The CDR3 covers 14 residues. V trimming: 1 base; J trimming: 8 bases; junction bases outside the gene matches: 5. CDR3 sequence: CASSQVTGQGEAFF. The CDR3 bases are TGTGCCAGCAGCCAAGTGACCGGACAGGGGGAAGCTTTCTTT.

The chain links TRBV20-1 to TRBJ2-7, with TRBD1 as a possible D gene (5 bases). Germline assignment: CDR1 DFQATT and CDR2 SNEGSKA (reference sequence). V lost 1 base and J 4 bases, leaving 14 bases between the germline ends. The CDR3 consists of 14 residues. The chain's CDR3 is CSARGPSRAYEQYF. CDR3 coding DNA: TGCAGTGCTAGAGGGCCCTCCAGGGCGTACGAGCAGTACTTC.

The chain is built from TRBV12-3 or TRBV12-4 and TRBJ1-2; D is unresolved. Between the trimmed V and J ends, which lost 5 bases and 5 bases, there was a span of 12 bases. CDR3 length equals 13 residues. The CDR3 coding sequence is TGTGCCAGCAGTCTCCAGGTGGGATATGGCTACACCTTC. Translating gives CASSLQVGYGYTF.

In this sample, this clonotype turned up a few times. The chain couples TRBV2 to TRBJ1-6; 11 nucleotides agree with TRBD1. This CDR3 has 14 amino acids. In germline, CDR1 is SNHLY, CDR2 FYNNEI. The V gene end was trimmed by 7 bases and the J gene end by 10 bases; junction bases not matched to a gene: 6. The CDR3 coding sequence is TGTGCCAGCACAATCGGGACAGGGGGATCACCCCTCCACTTT. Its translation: CASTIGTGGSPLHF.

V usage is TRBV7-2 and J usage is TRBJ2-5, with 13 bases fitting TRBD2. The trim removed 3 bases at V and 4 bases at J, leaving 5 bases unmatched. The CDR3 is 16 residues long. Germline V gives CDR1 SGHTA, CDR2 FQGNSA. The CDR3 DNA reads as TGTGCCAGCAGCTTTGAACTAGCGGGAGGGCCAGAGACCCAGTACTTC. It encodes CASSFELAGGPETQYF.

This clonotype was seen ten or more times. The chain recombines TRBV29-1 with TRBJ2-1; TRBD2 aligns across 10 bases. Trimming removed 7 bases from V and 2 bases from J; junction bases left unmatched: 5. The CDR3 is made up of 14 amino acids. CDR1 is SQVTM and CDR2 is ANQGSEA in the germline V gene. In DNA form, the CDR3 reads TGCAGCGGCAAGCTAGCGGGAGCCTACAATGAGCAGTTCTTC. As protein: CSGKLAGAYNEQFF.

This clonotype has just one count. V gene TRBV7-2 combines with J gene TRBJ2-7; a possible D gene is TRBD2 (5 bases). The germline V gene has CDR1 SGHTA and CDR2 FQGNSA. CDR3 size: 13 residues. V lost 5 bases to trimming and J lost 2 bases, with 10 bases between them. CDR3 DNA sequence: TGTGCCAGCAGCAAGGACTTGCCCTACGAGCAGTACTTC. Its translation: CASSKDLPYEQYF.

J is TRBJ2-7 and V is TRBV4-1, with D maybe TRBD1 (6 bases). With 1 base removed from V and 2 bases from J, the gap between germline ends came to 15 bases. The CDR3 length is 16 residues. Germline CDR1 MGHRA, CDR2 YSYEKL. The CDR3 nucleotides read TGCGCCAGCAGCCAAGGGTCAAAGACAGGCCCCTACGAGCAGTACTTC. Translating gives CASSQGSKTGPYEQYF.

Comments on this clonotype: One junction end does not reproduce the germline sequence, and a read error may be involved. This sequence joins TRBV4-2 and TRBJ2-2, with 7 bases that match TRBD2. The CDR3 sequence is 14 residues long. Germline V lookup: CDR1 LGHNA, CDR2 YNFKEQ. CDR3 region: CAGSQGRGTGELFF. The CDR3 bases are TGTGCCGGCAGCCAAGGGCGGGGGACCGGGGAGCTGTTTTTT.